One sample yielded the 10 T cell receptor beta chains listed below, sequenced in a study of blood T cells in healthy people across ages. A sample-barcoded 5' primer and a J-beta primer mix were used in a second PCR of about 7 to 12 cycles. TCRdb itself ran the 5' RACE reads through MiXCR, one entry per CDR3 protein. The sample has 1 million to 1.2 million distinct CDR3 sequences, roughly two fifths seen once. The sample comprised blood. The receptors come from a man aged 18 to 30 in good health.

This clonotype has only a few counts. The chain is built from TRBV12-3 or TRBV12-4 and TRBJ2-1; D gene uncertain. The V gene lost 6 bases and the J gene lost 3 bases, with 9 bases spanning the gap. This CDR3 spans 13 amino acids. In DNA, the CDR3 is TGTGCCAGCAGACCCAGACACTACAATGAGCAGTTCTTC. Amino acids: CASRPRHYNEQFF.

The gene calls are TRBV6-6 and TRBJ2-1; TRBD1 aligns across 9 bases. The J segment lost 0 bases and the V segment lost 5 bases, leaving 5 bases of the junction unmatched. Germline CDR1 is MNHNY and CDR2 is SVGAGI (reference sequence). The CDR3 covers 16 residues. In DNA, the CDR3 is TGTGCCAGCAGTATAGGACAGGGGCGCTCCTACAATGAGCAGTTCTTC. The encoded protein is CASSIGQGRSYNEQFF.

The chain couples TRBV2 to TRBJ2-1; 9 bases agree with TRBD1. The J call may not be correct, given that the DNA end is closer to TRBJ2-7. The CDR3 contains 14 residues. Germline lookup yields CDR1 SNHLY and CDR2 FYNNEI. CDR3 residues: CASRGQGVLNEQYF. As DNA, the CDR3 is TGTGCCAGCAGGGGACAGGGAGTGTTGAATGAGCAGTACTTC.

V gene TRBV20-1 combines with J gene TRBJ1-1; D unresolved. V lost 3 bases and J 5 bases, leaving 13 bases between the germline ends. The CDR3 loop spans 13 amino acids. Germline V CDR1 and CDR2: DFQATT, SNEGSKA (reference sequence). The CDR3 coding sequence is TGCAGTGCTAGGGACCGTCCAAGGACTGAAGCTTTCTTT. Amino acid sequence: CSARDRPRTEAFF.

In its sample, this clonotype was seen a few times. The chain carries TRBV2 and TRBJ1-2, with D possibly being TRBD1 (5 bases). The V gene's germline CDR1 is SNHLY and CDR2 FYNNEI. The V and J ends lost 2 bases and 3 bases respectively, with 10 bases between them. The CDR3 covers 14 residues. DNA of the CDR3: TGTGCCAGCAGTGAAAACAGGCTATACTATGGCTACACCTTC. Its protein product is CASSENRLYYGYTF.

The V gene is TRBV7-9, the J gene TRBJ2-1; no firm D call. Trimming shortened V by 4 bases and J by 0 bases, and 16 bases separated the two germline ends. This CDR3 is 17 amino acids long. Germline assignment: CDR1 SEHNR and CDR2 FQNEAQ (reference sequence). The CDR3 here is CASSSPAQMSSYNEQFF. Written as DNA, the CDR3 is TGTGCCAGCAGCTCACCCGCCCAGATGAGCTCCTACAATGAGCAGTTCTTC.

As regards this clonotype: A much larger clone lies a single base off, so this may be a read error. The chain employs TRBV4-3 and TRBJ1-5; maybe TRBD1 (5 bases). Trimming cost V 2 bases and J 4 bases, with 12 bases left between them. Germline V lookup: CDR1 LGHNA, CDR2 YSLEER. The CDR3 covers 15 residues. CDR3 loop: CASSQQFSGNQPQHF. The CDR3 DNA follows: TGCGCCAGCAGCCAACAGTTCTCAGGGAATCAGCCCCAGCATTTT.

This clonotype was observed many times. This chain links TRBV14 with TRBJ1-2, with D unclear. Germline V gene sequence: CDR1 SGHDN, CDR2 FVKESK. The CDR3 covers 16 residues. V dropped 0 bases and J dropped 4 bases, with 15 bases sitting between them. In DNA, the CDR3 is TGTGCCAGCAGCCAAGAAGGTTCCGTCGCACGCTATGGCTACACCTTC. Its protein product is CASSQEGSVARYGYTF.

The J gene is TRBJ2-2, the V gene TRBV20-1, with D unclear. The V gene's germline CDR1 is DFQATT and CDR2 SNEGSKA (reference sequence). This CDR3 is 13 amino acids long. The V end lost 6 bases, the J end lost 0 bases, and 8 bases lay between the germline ends. The chain's CDR3 is CSASTTNTGELFF. DNA for the CDR3: TGCAGTGCAAGTACAACGAACACCGGGGAGCTGTTTTTT.

This clonotype occurred a few times. The V gene is TRBV20-1, the J gene TRBJ1-2; 7 nucleotides align to TRBD1. The length of the CDR3 is 12 residues. The V segment lost 6 bases and the J segment 6 bases; nucleotides outside the gene matches: 7. The germline gives CDR1 DFQATT, CDR2 SNEGSKA (reference sequence). CDR3 DNA sequence: TGCAGTGCCGGTCGAGGGGGCGATGGCTACACCTTC. Its protein product is CSAGRGGDGYTF.